This entry features one TCR beta chain sequence. The source of the sample is a study of blood T cell repertoires in COVID-19. For the study at large: Samples of COVID-19 (acute and convalescent) were obtained from the United States, Italy and Spain. T cells, B-cell-depleted T cells, or PBMCs provided the cDNA or gDNA that served as material.

Authors' analysis steps: Amplification of reference gene primers was used by the study to estimate nucleated cell counts. Sequenced by immunoSEQ multiplex PCR; TCRdb stores in-frame clones only, minus some. Clone size and the V and J calls come from that table; the DNA yielded D and trimming. The sample lists 200,000 to 250,000 clones, 83% occurring once. Seattle's enrolled individuals joined amid active infection and were then monitored longitudinally. From germline, CDR1 is KGHSY and CDR2 FQNENV. This CDR3 is built from 15 residues. The V and J ends lost 1 base and 0 bases respectively, with 7 bases between them.

V usage is TRBV16 and J usage is TRBJ1-3; D is ambiguous. The material sequenced was peripheral blood. This sequence was found in a woman aged 30 to 39 with COVID-19, enrolled during active disease. This CDR3 reads CASSQWRGSGNTIYF. As DNA, the CDR3 is TGTGCCAGCAGCCAATGGAGAGGCTCTGGAAACACCATATATTTT.